Below are 23 T cell receptor beta chains sequenced from a single sample in a study of control samples from healthy donors and cancer patients (TCRdb year 2020). To prepare the library, the immunoSEQ multiplex PCR assay was applied. TCRdb's version of the immuneACCESS table is confined to in-frame rearrangements and falls short of the full clone set. An unresolved V gene accounts for under half of the shortfall where checked; the remainder is of unknown origin. The sample table lists some 410,000 clones, over 75% of them with a count of one. The ten top clones hold 5% to 7% of the sample. The sequenced sample consisted of PBMCs. The receptors come from a man in his forties with head and neck cancer.

The rearrangement links TRBV6-6 to TRBJ2-7; TRBD2 is a possible D gene (6 bases). Trimming took 6 bases from V and 3 from J, leaving 15 bases between them. Germline V gene data show CDR1 as MNHNY and CDR2 as SVGAGI (reference sequence). This CDR3 is 14 amino acids long. For the CDR3, the DNA is TGTGCCAGCAGCACCCCTAGCGAGAACTACGAGCAGTACTTC. Protein: CASSTPSENYEQYF.

The chain recombines TRBV19 with TRBJ2-7; D perhaps matches TRBD2 (5 bases). CDR3 size: 14 residues. Trimming shortened V by 5 bases and J by 0 bases, and 11 bases separated the two germline ends. The germline V gene encodes CDR1 LNHDA and CDR2 SQIVND (reference sequence). The CDR3 bases are TGTGCCAGTAGTCCCCGGGGTAGCTCCTACGAGCAGTACTTC. This encodes CASSPRGSSYEQYF.

The chain recombines TRBV5-1 with TRBJ2-2; possible D gene TRBD2, 6 bases. The germline V and J ends were trimmed by 0 bases and 3 bases, with 9 bases remaining between them. This CDR3 is 15 amino acids long. The germline V gene encodes CDR1 SGHRS and CDR2 YFSETQ. The CDR3 DNA reads as TGCGCCAGCAGCTTGGAATGGGAGGACACCGGGGAGCTGTTTTTT. Its protein is CASSLEWEDTGELFF.

Here the CDR3 reads CASTSAPVCVNQPQHF. In DNA form, the CDR3 reads TGTGCCAGCACCTCGGCCCCAGTTTGTGTCAATCAGCCCCAGCATTTT. The V call is TRBV11-3, the J call TRBJ1-5, with D unresolved. V was pared by 7 bases and J by 3 bases, with 19 bases between. The length of the CDR3 is 16 residues. The germline V gene encodes CDR1 SGHNT and CDR2 YENEEA.

The chain links TRBV5-5 to TRBJ2-7; tentative D call: TRBD1 (6 bases). From germline, CDR1 is SGHKS and CDR2 YYEKEE (reference sequence). This CDR3 spans 16 amino acids. The ends were cut back, 5 bases at V and 3 bases at J, with 21 bases in the middle. The CDR3: CASSNPFRGGYYEQYF. The CDR3 DNA reads TGTGCCAGCAGTAATCCGTTCAGGGGTGGATACTACGAGCAGTACTTC.

The chain couples TRBV7-2 to TRBJ1-1; unclear D gene. The CDR3 runs to 13 residues. Germline assignment: CDR1 SGHTA and CDR2 FQGNSA. Trimming removed 1 base at V and 10 bases at J, with 13 bases between. The CDR3 DNA sequence: TGTGCCAGCAGCTTAGAATCCTCAATTGGAGCTTTCTTT. The encoded protein is CASSLESSIGAFF.

The chain carries TRBV2 and TRBJ2-3; the match to TRBD2 covers 9 bases. Unmatched junction bases numbered 18, after V lost 3 bases and J lost 5 bases. CDR3 length: 19 residues. In germline, CDR1 is SNHLY, CDR2 FYNNEI. The CDR3 is CASSDVLLAGAGGGDTQYF. The DNA for the CDR3 is TGTGCCAGCAGTGATGTGTTGTTAGCGGGAGCTGGGGGAGGAGATACGCAGTATTTT.

This rearrangement joins TRBV15 to TRBJ1-3, with TRBD1 as a possible D gene (5 bases). This CDR3 contains 15 residues. The ends were cut back, 0 bases at V and 1 base at J, with 7 bases in the middle. Germline V gene data show CDR1 as LNHNV and CDR2 as YYDKDF (reference sequence). CDR3 residues: CATSRDRGSGNTIYF. CDR3 bases: TGTGCCACCAGCAGAGATCGGGGGTCTGGAAACACCATATATTTT.

V gene TRBV5-6 combines with J gene TRBJ1-1, with TRBD1 matching over 12 bases. This CDR3 is 15 amino acids long. The V gene end was trimmed by 4 bases and the J gene end by 3 bases; junction bases not matched to a gene: 4. Germline-derived CDR1 and CDR2 are SGHDT and YYEEEE. The CDR3 loop reads CASSNRDRGHTEAFF. DNA of the CDR3: TGTGCCAGCAGCAACCGGGACAGGGGGCACACTGAAGCTTTCTTT. Variable domain in full (rest from reference TRBV5-6 and TRBJ1-1): DAGVTQSPTHLIKTRGQQVTLRCSPKSGHDTVSWYQQALGQGPQFIFQYYEEEERQRGNFPDRFSGHQFPNYSSELNVNALLLGDSALYLCASSNRDRGHTEAFFGQGTRLTVV.

About this clone: At the DNA level, this CDR3 is encoded by other sequences in the same sample as well. The chain carries TRBV6-2 or TRBV6-3 and TRBJ1-5, with 11 bases that match TRBD1. V gave up 5 bases and J gave up 7 bases; unmatched junction bases: 7. CDR1 and CDR2 from the germline V gene are MNHEY and SVGEGT. The CDR3 consists of 15 residues. CDR3 residues: CASSLDRGRGQPQHF. The CDR3 DNA follows: TGTGCCAGCAGTCTGGACAGGGGGCGGGGGCAGCCCCAGCATTTT.

J is TRBJ2-1 and V is TRBV7-9; TRBD2 matches at 11 bases. CDR1 SEHNR and CDR2 FQNEAQ come from the germline V gene (reference sequence). The junction had 8 bases not matched to a gene; V was cut back by 3 bases and J by 7 bases. The length of the CDR3 is 16 residues. The CDR3 loop reads CASSLLTSGAGNEQFF. Written as DNA, the CDR3 is TGTGCCAGCAGCTTGCTGACTAGCGGGGCTGGGAATGAGCAGTTCTTC.

In the case of this clone: This sample also contains other DNA sequences that code for the same CDR3. V usage is TRBV7-9 and J usage is TRBJ2-2, with D uncertain. Deletions cut 2 bases from V and 6 bases from J, with 7 bases between. Germline assignment: CDR1 SEHNR and CDR2 FQNEAQ (reference sequence). The CDR3 has 13 residues. CDR3 protein: CASSLNSAGELFF. CDR3 nucleotide sequence: TGTGCCAGCAGCTTAAACTCCGCCGGGGAGCTGTTTTTT.

The J gene is TRBJ1-1, the V gene TRBV18; maybe TRBD1 (5 bases). V lost 6 bases to trimming and J lost 6 bases, with 11 bases between them. Germline V CDR1 and CDR2: KGHSH, LQKENI. The CDR3 runs to 12 residues. The CDR3 DNA is TGTGCCAGCTCCCTGGGGCAGGCTGAAGCTTTCTTT. It specifies CASSLGQAEAFF.

This chain uses TRBV7-9 with TRBJ2-7; tentative D call: TRBD2 (5 bases). Germline V gene lookup returns CDR1 SEHNR and CDR2 FQNEAQ (reference sequence). With 3 bases removed from V and 2 bases from J, the gap between germline ends came to 8 bases. This CDR3 contains 13 residues. CDR3 sequence (DNA): TGTGCCAGCAGCTTGAGAGGGACCTACGAGCAGTACTTC. It codes for CASSLRGTYEQYF.

This clone showed up just once. The chain recombines TRBV28 with TRBJ1-2; D unclear. The V and J ends lost 7 bases and 4 bases respectively, with 19 bases between them. The V gene's germline CDR1 is MDHEN and CDR2 SYDVKM. The CDR3 has 15 amino acids. The CDR3 coding sequence is TGTGCCAGCATTAGCACCGGTGGGCCGCTCTATGGCTACACCTTC. This translates into CASISTGGPLYGYTF.

The chain couples TRBV7-8 to TRBJ2-5; 9 bases match TRBD1. Trimming cost V 3 bases and J 3 bases; bases outside gene matches: 2. Germline CDR1 reads SGHVS; CDR2 reads FQNEAQ. The CDR3 runs to 14 residues. CDR3 protein: CASSFRTGEETQYF. The CDR3 bases are TGTGCCAGCAGCTTTCGGACAGGGGAAGAGACCCAGTACTTC.

This clone was detected only once. The chain recombines TRBV5-1 with TRBJ2-7, with TRBD1 matching over 9 bases. V shed 3 bases and J 2 bases; nucleotides not matched to a gene: 3. Germline CDR1 SGHRS, CDR2 YFSETQ. The CDR3 is made up of 14 amino acids. CDR3: CASSWTGEAYEQYF. CDR3 bases: TGCGCCAGCAGCTGGACAGGGGAAGCCTACGAGCAGTACTTC. The full variable domain, completed using reference TRBV5-1 and TRBJ2-7, is KAGVTQTPRYLIKTRGQQVTLSCSPISGHRSVSWYQQTPGQGLQFLFEYFSETQRNKGNFPGRFSGRQFSNSRSEMNVSTLELGDSALYLCASSWTGEAYEQYFGPGTRLTVT.

The V gene is TRBV10-3, the J gene TRBJ2-1; 9 bases map to TRBD2. CDR1 and CDR2 (germline): ENHRY, SYGVKD. The CDR3 covers 16 residues. J was trimmed by 5 bases and V by 2 bases; bases with no gene match: 7. CDR3 loop: CAISERAGGGNNEQFF. CDR3 DNA: TGTGCCATCAGTGAGCGGGCGGGAGGGGGAAACAATGAGCAGTTCTTC.

The chain uses TRBV25-1 and TRBJ2-3; D is possibly TRBD1 (5 bases). Trimming stripped 5 bases from V and 7 bases from J, with 10 bases between. The germline gives CDR1 MGHDK, CDR2 SYGVNS. The CDR3 sequence is 12 residues long. CDR3: CASSFQGNTQYF. For the CDR3, the DNA is TGTGCCAGCAGTTTCCAGGGTAATACGCAGTATTTT.

The chain couples TRBV29-1 to TRBJ2-7, with 10 positions matching TRBD1. With 6 bases clipped from V and 4 bases from J, the junction kept 6 bases outside the gene matches. Germline loops: CDR1 SQVTM, CDR2 ANQGSEA. The length of the CDR3 is 13 residues. The CDR3 bases are TGCAGCGTGAACATGGGACAGGGGTACGAGCAGTACTTC. Protein sequence: CSVNMGQGYEQYF.

This rearrangement joins TRBV27 to TRBJ2-7; D is unresolved. Germline CDR1 reads MNHEY; CDR2 reads SMNVEV (reference sequence). This CDR3 comprises 13 residues. V was trimmed by 8 bases and J by 6 bases, leaving 17 bases between them. The CDR3 DNA sequence: TGTGCCAGCGGGGTTTTTCGGGTAGGCGAGCAGTACTTC. Translating gives CASGVFRVGEQYF.

The table lists this clone with a count of one. The chain joins TRBV6-1 to TRBJ1-2, with D perhaps matching TRBD1 (5 bases). The V end was cut by 2 bases, the J end by 3 bases, with 10 bases between. The CDR3 runs 14 residues. CDR1 and CDR2 from the germline V gene are MNHNS and SASEGT. CDR3 sequence reads: CASSESQGYYGYTF. CDR3 DNA: TGTGCCAGCAGTGAATCCCAGGGATACTATGGCTACACCTTC.

The chain is built from TRBV27 and TRBJ2-1; TRBD1 agrees at 8 bases. Germline V gene data show CDR1 as MNHEY and CDR2 as SMNVEV (reference sequence). Unmatched junction bases numbered 5, after V lost 6 bases and J lost 1 base. CDR3 length: 15 amino acids. CDR3 bases: TGTGCCAGCAGCCCAGGGGGCGCTTCCTACAATGAGCAGTTCTTC. Its translation is CASSPGGASYNEQFF.